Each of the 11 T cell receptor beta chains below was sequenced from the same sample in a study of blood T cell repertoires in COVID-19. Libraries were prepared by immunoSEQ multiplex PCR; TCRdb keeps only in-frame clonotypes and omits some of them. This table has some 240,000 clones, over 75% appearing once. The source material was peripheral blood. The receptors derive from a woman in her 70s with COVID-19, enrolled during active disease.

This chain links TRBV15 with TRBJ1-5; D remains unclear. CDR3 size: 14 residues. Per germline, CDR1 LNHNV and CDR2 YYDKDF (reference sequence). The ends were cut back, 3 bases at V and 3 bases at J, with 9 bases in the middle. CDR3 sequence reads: CATSRWETNQPQHF. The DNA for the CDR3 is TGTGCCACCAGCAGGTGGGAGACCAATCAGCCCCAGCATTTT.

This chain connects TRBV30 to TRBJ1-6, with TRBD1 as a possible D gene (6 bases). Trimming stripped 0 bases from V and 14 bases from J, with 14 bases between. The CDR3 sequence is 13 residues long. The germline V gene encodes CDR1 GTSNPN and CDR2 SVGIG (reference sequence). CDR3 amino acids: CAWSVQTGESLHF. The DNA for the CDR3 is TGTGCCTGGAGTGTACAGACAGGTGAATCCCTCCACTTT.

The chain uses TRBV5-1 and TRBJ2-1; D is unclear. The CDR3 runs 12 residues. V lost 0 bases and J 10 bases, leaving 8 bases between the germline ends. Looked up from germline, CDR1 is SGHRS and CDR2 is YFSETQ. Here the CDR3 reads CASSLAGYEQFF. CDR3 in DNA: TGCGCCAGCAGCTTGGCCGGGTACGAGCAGTTCTTC.

CDR3 sequence reads: CASSLVVSGRPADTQYF. CDR3 coding DNA: TGTGCCAGCAGCTTAGTCGTTAGCGGGAGGCCGGCAGATACGCAGTATTTT. This chain links TRBV7-6 with TRBJ2-3, with 10 positions matching TRBD2. The V segment lost 1 base and the J segment 4 bases; nucleotides outside the gene matches: 8. CDR1 and CDR2 from the germline V gene are SGHVS and FNYEAQ. The CDR3 is 17 residues long.

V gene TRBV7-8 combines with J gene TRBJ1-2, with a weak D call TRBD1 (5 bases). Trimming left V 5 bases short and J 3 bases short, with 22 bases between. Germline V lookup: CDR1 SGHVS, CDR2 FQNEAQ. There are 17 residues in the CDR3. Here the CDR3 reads CASSPRTGGSGDYGYTF. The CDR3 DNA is TGTGCCAGCAGCCCCAGGACGGGGGGGAGTGGGGACTATGGCTACACCTTC.

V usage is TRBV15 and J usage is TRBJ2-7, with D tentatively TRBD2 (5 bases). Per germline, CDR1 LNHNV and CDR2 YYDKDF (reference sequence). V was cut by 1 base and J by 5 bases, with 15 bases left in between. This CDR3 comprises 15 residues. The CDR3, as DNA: TGTGCCACCAGCAGAGGCAGCACTAGGTCCGACGAGCAGTACTTC. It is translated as CATSRGSTRSDEQYF.

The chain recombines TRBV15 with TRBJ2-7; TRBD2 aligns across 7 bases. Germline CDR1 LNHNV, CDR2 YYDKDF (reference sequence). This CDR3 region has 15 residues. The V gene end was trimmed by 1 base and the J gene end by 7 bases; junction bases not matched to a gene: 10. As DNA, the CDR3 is TGTGCCACCAGCAGAGTGCGGGAGCCCCTCTTAGAGCAGTACTTC. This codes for CATSRVREPLLEQYF.

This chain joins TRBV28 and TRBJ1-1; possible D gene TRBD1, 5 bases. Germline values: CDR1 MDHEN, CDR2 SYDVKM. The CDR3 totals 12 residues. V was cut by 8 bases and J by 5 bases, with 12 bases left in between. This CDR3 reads CASLKRGTEAFF. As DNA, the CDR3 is TGTGCCAGCCTTAAAAGGGGAACTGAAGCTTTCTTT.

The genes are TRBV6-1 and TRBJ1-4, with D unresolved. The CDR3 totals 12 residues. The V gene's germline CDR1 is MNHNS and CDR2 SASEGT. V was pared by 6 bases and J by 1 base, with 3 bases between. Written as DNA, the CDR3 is TGTGCCAGCAGCAGAACTAATGAAAAACTGTTTTTT. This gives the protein CASSRTNEKLFF.

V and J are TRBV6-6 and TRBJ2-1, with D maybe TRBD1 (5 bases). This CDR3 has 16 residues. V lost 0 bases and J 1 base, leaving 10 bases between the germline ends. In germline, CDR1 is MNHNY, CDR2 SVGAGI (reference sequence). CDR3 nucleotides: TGTGCCAGCAGTTACTCGGGGCATCGGTCCTACAATGAGCAGTTCTTC. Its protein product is CASSYSGHRSYNEQFF.

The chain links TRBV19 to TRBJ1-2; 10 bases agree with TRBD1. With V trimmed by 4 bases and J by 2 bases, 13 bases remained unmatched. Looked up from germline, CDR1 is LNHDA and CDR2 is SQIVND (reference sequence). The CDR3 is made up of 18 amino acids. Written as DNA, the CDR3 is TGTGCCAGTAGTAAGACCGGGACAGGGGTATTTACGAACTATGGCTACACCTTC. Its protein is CASSKTGTGVFTNYGYTF.